A selection of T cell receptor beta chains follows, all from one sample in a study of T cells after yellow fever vaccination. TCRdb used MiXCR to reprocess the 5' RACE reads, holding one entry per CDR3 protein. The sample contains fewer than 100,000 distinct CDR3 sequences, 8% to 10% of which appear only once. Sequences were derived from CD8+ T cells not binding an NS4B(214-222) dextramer, sorted from PBMCs, sampled less than 18 days after the first yellow fever vaccination. The receptor set was obtained from a young man who received the YFV17D yellow fever vaccine. Each CDR3 is given with its conserved first and last residue. The D gene is left open where the match is weak. Some rows mark clone size as missing; the rest say once, few, many or name a class of expanded clone.

>-|TRBJ2-1|-|TRBV7-9
TGTGCCAGCAGCCCGACTAACAATGAGCAGTTCTTC
CASSPTNNEQFF
>few|TRBJ2-7|-|TRBV6-1
TGTGCCAGCAGTGAAGCGCTGTACAGGCCTTTTAGCCTCTACGAGCAGTACTTC
CASSEALYRPFSLYEQYF
>-|TRBJ2-5|-|TRBV5-1
TGCGCCAGCAGCGGACAGGATCTCGGGGGGACCCAGTACTTC
CASSGQDLGGTQYF
>-|TRBJ2-1|TRBD2|TRBV5-6
TGTGCCAGCAGCTTGGGCCAGCGGGGAGTATACAATGAGCAGTTCTTC
CASSLGQRGVYNEQFF
>-|TRBJ2-1|TRBD2|TRBV13
TGTGCCAGCAGCCCGGGGGGGCCGGTTGGGTACAATGAGCAGTTCTTC
CASSPGGPVGYNEQFF
>many|TRBJ2-3|-|TRBV29-1
TGCAGCGTTGAGGGGGTCAGAGATACGCAGTATTTT
CSVEGVRDTQYF
>few|TRBJ2-7|TRBD1|TRBV18
TGTGCCAGCTCAGTTACAGGGGACCAATCCTACGAGCAGTACTTC
CASSVTGDQSYEQYF
>few|TRBJ1-5|TRBD1|TRBV12-3/TRBV12-4
TGTGCCAGCAGTTTTGAGGGACAGGGAAATCAGCCCCAGCATTTT
CASSFEGQGNQPQHF
>-|TRBJ2-1|TRBD2|TRBV6-4
TGTGCCAGCAGTGAGGGTGCGGGGGGGAACAATGAGCAGTTCTTC
CASSEGAGGNNEQFF
>-|TRBJ2-1|-|TRBV6-1
TGTGCCAGCAGTGAAAAGTCTAGGCCGCGGCATGAGCAGTTCTTC
CASSEKSRPRHEQFF
>many|TRBJ2-1|-|TRBV29-1
TGCAGCGTATGGTCTCTGTACAATGAGCAGTTCTTC
CSVWSLYNEQFF
>many|TRBJ2-2|-|TRBV6-5
TGTGCCAGCAGTTACCCCGCCGGGGAGCTGTTTTTT
CASSYPAGELFF
>-|TRBJ2-7|-|TRBV4-2
TGTGCCAGCAGCCAAGTAGTGCCGCAGGGGAACGAGCAGTACTTC
CASSQVVPQGNEQYF
>few|TRBJ2-1|-|TRBV4-3
TGCGCCAGCAGCCCCTCCGCGGGGAATGAGCAGTTCTTC
CASSPSAGNEQFF
>many|TRBJ2-1|TRBD2|TRBV11-1
TGTGCCAGCAGCTTGACTAGCGGGGGGAAAACGCCCTTAGGTGAGCAGTTCTTC
CASSLTSGGKTPLGEQFF
>-|TRBJ2-4|-|TRBV19
TGTGCCACCGGACAGTTAGAGTCAGCCAAAAACATTCAGTACTTC
CATGQLESAKNIQYF
>few|TRBJ2-7|TRBD1|TRBV29-1
TGCAGCGTTGAGGCACCGGGACAGACCTACGAGCAGTACTTC
CSVEAPGQTYEQYF
>many|TRBJ2-7|-|TRBV6-6
TGTGCCAGCAGCCGACTACACGAGCAGTACTTC
CASSRLHEQYF
>few|TRBJ2-3|-|TRBV5-4
TGTGCCAGCAGCTTGACCTCGCTAGCGAATACGCAGTATTTT
CASSLTSLANTQYF
>many|TRBJ1-2|-|TRBV6-1
TGTGCCAGCAGTGAATTTGGACAGCCCTATGGCTACACCTTC
CASSEFGQPYGYTF
>few|TRBJ2-3|TRBD2|TRBV11-2
TGTGCCAGCAGCAATCTAGCGGGGGACACAGATACGCAGTATTTT
CASSNLAGDTDTQYF
>-|TRBJ2-1|-|TRBV15
TGTGCCACCAGCAGGACGTCTTTCTCCTACAATGAGCAGTTCTTC
CATSRTSFSYNEQFF
>many|TRBJ1-2|-|TRBV29-1
TGCAGCGTTGACACCCCCCGGGACCGTCATAACTATGGCTACACCTTC
CSVDTPRDRHNYGYTF
>-|TRBJ1-2|-|TRBV4-3
TGCGCCAGCAGCCATGGGGGTGGGGTTGGCTACACCTTC
CASSHGGGVGYTF
>few|TRBJ1-6|-|TRBV2
TGTGCCAGCAGTCCAGGGGAGCCGAATTCACCCCTCCACTTT
CASSPGEPNSPLHF
>few|TRBJ1-6|-|TRBV27
TGTGCCAGCAGTTTAGGGTCGCCGTCACCCCTCCACTTT
CASSLGSPSPLHF
>few|TRBJ2-3|-|TRBV4-1
TGCGCCAGCAGCGATCCTGAGGGGATGCAGTATTTT
CASSDPEGMQYF
>-|TRBJ1-4|-|TRBV6-1
TGTGCCAGCAGCCCCGGGACGGCTAATGAAAAACTGTTTTTT
CASSPGTANEKLFF
>-|TRBJ2-5|-|TRBV7-9
TGTGCCAGCAGCTTAGCTGTTGACAGGATCCAAGAGACCCAGTACTTC
CASSLAVDRIQETQYF
>few|TRBJ2-3|-|TRBV4-1
TGCGCCAGCAGCCAACTCGGAGTCCAGGGCACAGATACGCAGTATTTT
CASSQLGVQGTDTQYF
>few|TRBJ1-2|-|TRBV6-2/TRBV6-3
TGTGCCAGCAGCCTTGTTAGGGTCTCGTCTGGCTACACCTTC
CASSLVRVSSGYTF
>few|TRBJ2-1|TRBD2|TRBV6-1
TGTGCCAGCAAGGATTTTGGGCTAGCGGGGTCCAATGAGCAGTTCTTC
CASKDFGLAGSNEQFF
>few|TRBJ1-1|-|TRBV4-1
TGCGCCAGCAGCCAAGCGCCACAGCCTGAAGCTTTCTTT
CASSQAPQPEAFF
>-|TRBJ2-3|-|TRBV2
TGTGCCAGCCGGCCGGGAGCGGATAGCACAGATACGCAGTATTTT
CASRPGADSTDTQYF
>few|TRBJ1-1|-|TRBV9
TGTGCCAGCAGCGTAATTGCGGGTGGGTTGAACACTGAAGCTTTCTTT
CASSVIAGGLNTEAFF
>-|TRBJ2-2|-|TRBV5-1
TGCGCCAGCAGCTTGGCGATAACGATCCGGGAGCTGTTTTTT
CASSLAITIRELFF
>many|TRBJ2-5|TRBD2|TRBV29-1
TGCAGCGTCCCCCCAGGGACTAGCGGAGAGACCCAGTACTTC
CSVPPGTSGETQYF
>-|TRBJ2-2|TRBD1|TRBV12-3/TRBV12-4
TGTGCCAACGAGGGACAGACGAACACCGGGGAGCTGTTTTTT
CANEGQTNTGELFF
>-|TRBJ2-5|-|TRBV7-6
TGTGCCAGCAGCTTAGCATGGGCAGAACGCGAGACCCAGTACTTC
CASSLAWAERETQYF
>many|TRBJ2-1|TRBD2|TRBV5-1
TGCGCCAGCAGCTTGGGTAGCGGGGGCTCCTACAATGAGCAGTTCTTC
CASSLGSGGSYNEQFF
>-|TRBJ2-5|-|TRBV7-9
TGTGCCAGCAGCCCGGGACGTAACCAAGAGACCCAGTACTTC
CASSPGRNQETQYF
>few|TRBJ2-7|TRBD1|TRBV7-9
TGTGCCAGCAGCCACTCCGGGACAGCCTACGAGCAGTACTTC
CASSHSGTAYEQYF
>few|TRBJ2-7|-|TRBV20-1
TGCAGTGCTCCCGGACTTAGTGGGGAGCAGTACTTC
CSAPGLSGEQYF
>many|TRBJ1-1|-|TRBV7-9
TGTGCCAGCAGCTTAGGGGCAGGTAACACTGAAGCTTTCTTT
CASSLGAGNTEAFF
>-|TRBJ1-1|-|TRBV7-8
TGTGCCAGCAGCTGGGCGGGGGTCCCTGAAGCTTTCTTT
CASSWAGVPEAFF
>few|TRBJ2-7|-|TRBV27
TGTGCCAGCAGTCGGACAGGGTATGGAGCCGGGGGGGAGCAGTACTTC
CASSRTGYGAGGEQYF
>-|TRBJ1-3|-|TRBV15
TGTGCCACCAGCAGAGATCTGGGATATGGAAACACCATATATTTT
CATSRDLGYGNTIYF